Described below is a single T cell receptor (beta chain) sequence and its context. Its target is unknown. Samples were assayed with immunoSEQ v3.0 at survey level. The assay was immunoSEQ multiplex PCR, and TCRdb's table has in-frame clones only and misses some. The sample gives more than 10,000 clones, about 88% of which show up once; around 21% is in the top ten. This specimen comes from a study of long-term antiretroviral therapy in people with HIV. The study, taken as a whole, reports: After ART, diversity increased yet remained lower than transplant donor controls.

The V and J ends lost 4 bases and 3 bases respectively, with 14 bases between them. The germline V gene has CDR1 SGHDT and CDR2 YYEEEE. The CDR3 totals 14 residues. The V and J genes are TRBV5-6 and TRBJ2-7, with D possibly TRBD1 on 5 matching bases. Sequenced here: unsorted PBMCs, sampled 2.1 years after starting antiretroviral therapy. This clonotype was sampled from a woman aged 40 to 55 with HIV. The DNA for the CDR3 is TGTGCCAGCAGCGGGGTAAGGGGCGGCTACGAGCAGTACTTC. Encoded protein: CASSGVRGGYEQYF.